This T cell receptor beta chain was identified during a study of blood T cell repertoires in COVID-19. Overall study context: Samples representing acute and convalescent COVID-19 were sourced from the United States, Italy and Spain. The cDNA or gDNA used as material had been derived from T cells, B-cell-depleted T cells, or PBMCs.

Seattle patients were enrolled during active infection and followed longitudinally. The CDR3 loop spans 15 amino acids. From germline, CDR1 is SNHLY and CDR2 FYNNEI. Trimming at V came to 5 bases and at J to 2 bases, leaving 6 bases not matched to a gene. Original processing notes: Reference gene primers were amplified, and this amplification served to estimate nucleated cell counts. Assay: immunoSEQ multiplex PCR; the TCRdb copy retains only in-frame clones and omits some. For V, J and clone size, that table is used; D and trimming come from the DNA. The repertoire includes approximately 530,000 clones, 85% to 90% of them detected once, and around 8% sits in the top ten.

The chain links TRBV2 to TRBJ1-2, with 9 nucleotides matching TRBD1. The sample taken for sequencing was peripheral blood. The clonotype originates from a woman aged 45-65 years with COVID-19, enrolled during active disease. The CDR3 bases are TGTGCCAGCAGTTTACAGGGGGCTTACAACTATGGCTACACCTTC. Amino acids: CASSLQGAYNYGYTF.